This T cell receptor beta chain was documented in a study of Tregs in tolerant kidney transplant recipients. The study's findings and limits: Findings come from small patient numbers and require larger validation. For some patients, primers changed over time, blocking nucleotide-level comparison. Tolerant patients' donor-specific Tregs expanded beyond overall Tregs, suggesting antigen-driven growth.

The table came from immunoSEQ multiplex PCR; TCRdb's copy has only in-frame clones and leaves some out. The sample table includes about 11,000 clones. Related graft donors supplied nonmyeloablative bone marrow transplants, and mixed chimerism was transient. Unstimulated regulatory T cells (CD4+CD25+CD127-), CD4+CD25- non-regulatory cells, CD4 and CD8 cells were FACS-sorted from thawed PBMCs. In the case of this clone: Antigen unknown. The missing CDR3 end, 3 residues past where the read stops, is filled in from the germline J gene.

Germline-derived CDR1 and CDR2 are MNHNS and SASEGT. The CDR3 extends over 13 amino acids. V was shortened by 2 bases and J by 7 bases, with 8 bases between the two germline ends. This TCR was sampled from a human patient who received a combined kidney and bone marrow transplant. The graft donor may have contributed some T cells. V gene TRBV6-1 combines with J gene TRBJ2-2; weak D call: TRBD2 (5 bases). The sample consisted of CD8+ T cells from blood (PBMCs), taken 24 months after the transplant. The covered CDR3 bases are TGTGCCAGCAGTGAATTCCGGGGCGGGGAG. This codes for CASSEFRGGE. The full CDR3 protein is CASSEFRGGELFF.